What follows are 10 T cell receptor beta chains derived from one specimen sequenced in a study of blood T cell repertoires in COVID-19. Libraries were prepared by immunoSEQ multiplex PCR; TCRdb keeps only in-frame clonotypes and omits some of them. The sample yields under 350,000 clones, more than 85% seen once. The sequencing sample was made of peripheral blood. These TCRs come from a man aged 65-85 years with acute or convalescent COVID-19.

About this clone itself: In the same sample, other DNA sequences code for this CDR3. This chain joins TRBV4-3 and TRBJ2-3, with 8 bases fitting TRBD2. The CDR3 contains 15 residues. CDR1 is LGHNA, CDR2 YSLEER, per germline. V lost 1 base to trimming and J lost 2 bases; unmatched junction nucleotides: 2. The DNA for the CDR3 is TGCGCCAGCAGCCAAGGGCGGGGGGTCACAGATACGCAGTATTTT. This codes for CASSQGRGVTDTQYF.

The rearrangement links TRBV19 to TRBJ2-3; D ambiguous. V was clipped by 5 bases and J by 4 bases, with 13 bases between them. Germline V gives CDR1 LNHDA, CDR2 SQIVND (reference sequence). The CDR3 sequence is 14 residues long. CDR3 protein: CASSRGTRPDTQYF. The CDR3 coding sequence is TGTGCCAGTAGTCGCGGCACCCGGCCAGATACGCAGTATTTT. The whole variable domain, remainder taken from reference TRBV19 and TRBJ2-3, is DGGITQSPKYLFRKEGQNVTLSCEQNLNHDAMYWYRQDPGQGLRLIYYSQIVNDFQKGDIAEGYSVSREKKESFPLTVTSAQKNPTAFYLCASSRGTRPDTQYFGPGTRLTVL.

The CDR3 is CASTTGGGRSQFF. CDR3 nucleotides: TGTGCCAGCACCACAGGCGGGGGGCGGTCCCAGTTCTTC. V and J are TRBV28 and TRBJ2-1; 8 bases are a match to TRBD2. V was pared by 7 bases and J by 13 bases, with 12 bases of the junction left unmatched. This CDR3 has 13 amino acids. CDR1 and CDR2 from the germline V gene are MDHEN and SYDVKM.

The chain couples TRBV5-6 to TRBJ2-1, with 10 bases aligning to TRBD2. Germline V gene sequence: CDR1 SGHDT, CDR2 YYEEEE. The CDR3 contains 14 residues. V shed 3 bases and J 6 bases; nucleotides not matched to a gene: 3. The CDR3 loop is CASSSKRGGNEQFF. The CDR3 DNA follows: TGTGCCAGCAGCTCAAAGCGGGGGGGCAATGAGCAGTTCTTC.

The chain is built from TRBV28 and TRBJ1-2; 9 positions match TRBD1. Germline loops: CDR1 MDHEN, CDR2 SYDVKM. After removal of 3 bases from V and 2 bases from J, the junction contained 10 bases not matched to a gene. CDR3 size: 17 residues. CDR3 nucleotide sequence: TGTGCCAGCAGTTTCCCCTCCGGGACAGGGTCGAACTATGGCTACACCTTC. Its translation: CASSFPSGTGSNYGYTF.

This clone was seen only a few times. The chain joins TRBV4-3 to TRBJ2-5; 8 bases are shared with TRBD2. Germline-derived CDR1 and CDR2 are LGHNA and YSLEER. The V and J ends lost 3 bases and 1 base, in that order; junction bases with no gene match: 4. The CDR3 consists of 15 residues. CDR3 sequence: CASSHSRGGQETQYF. The CDR3, as DNA: TGCGCCAGCAGCCACTCCCGGGGGGGCCAAGAGACCCAGTACTTC.

V and J are TRBV2 and TRBJ2-1; 9 bases match TRBD2. CDR1 SNHLY and CDR2 FYNNEI come from the germline V gene. V was clipped by 6 bases and J by 3 bases; unmatched bases: 15. The CDR3 is made up of 18 amino acids. This CDR3 is CASRVSGSGSPFYNEQFF. Written as DNA, the CDR3 is TGTGCCAGCAGGGTTAGCGGGAGCGGTTCCCCGTTCTACAATGAGCAGTTCTTC.

The rearrangement links TRBV2 to TRBJ2-1, with 9 bases matching TRBD2. V was clipped by 7 bases and J by 6 bases; unmatched bases: 4. Germline V CDR1 and CDR2: SNHLY, FYNNEI. CDR3 length: 13 amino acids. This chain's CDR3 is CASILAGVNEQFF. The CDR3 region has the DNA TGTGCCAGCATCTTAGCGGGAGTCAATGAGCAGTTCTTC.

The J gene is TRBJ1-1, the V gene TRBV28, with D tentatively TRBD1 (5 bases). V lost 7 bases to trimming and J lost 2 bases, with 11 bases between them. The CDR3 spans 13 residues. Germline-derived CDR1 and CDR2 are MDHEN and SYDVKM. DNA of the CDR3: TGTGCCAGCATAGCAGGACAAAACACTGAAGCTTTCTTT. Its translation: CASIAGQNTEAFF.

The chain is built from TRBV6-5 and TRBJ2-7, with D possibly being TRBD1 (6 bases). This CDR3 is built from 13 residues. Trimming took off 7 bases at V and 2 bases at J, with 12 bases between the two ends. Germline CDR1 MNHEY, CDR2 SVGAGI. CDR3 protein: CASTRGPTYEQYF. The CDR3 coding sequence is TGTGCCAGCACCAGGGGACCGACCTACGAGCAGTACTTC.